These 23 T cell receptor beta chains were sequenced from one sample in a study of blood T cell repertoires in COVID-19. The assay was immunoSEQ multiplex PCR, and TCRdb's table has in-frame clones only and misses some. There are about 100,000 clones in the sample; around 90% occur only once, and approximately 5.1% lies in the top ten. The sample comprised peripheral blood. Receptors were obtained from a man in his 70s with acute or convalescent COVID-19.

The CDR3 sequence: CASSLGLAGGNEQFF. CDR3 bases: TGTGCCAGCAGCTTAGGACTAGCGGGTGGTAATGAGCAGTTCTTC. The chain couples TRBV7-2 to TRBJ2-1; TRBD2 agrees at 10 bases. After removal of 1 base from V and 7 bases from J, the junction contained 4 bases not matched to a gene. Germline V gene lookup returns CDR1 SGHTA and CDR2 FQGNSA. The CDR3 has 15 residues.

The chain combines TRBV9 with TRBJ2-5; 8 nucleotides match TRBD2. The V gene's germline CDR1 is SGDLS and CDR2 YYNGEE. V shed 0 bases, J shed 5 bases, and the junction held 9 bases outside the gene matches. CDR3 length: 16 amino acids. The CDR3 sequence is CASSVGSGSRAETQYF. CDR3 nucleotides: TGTGCCAGCAGCGTAGGGAGCGGGAGTCGGGCGGAGACCCAGTACTTC.

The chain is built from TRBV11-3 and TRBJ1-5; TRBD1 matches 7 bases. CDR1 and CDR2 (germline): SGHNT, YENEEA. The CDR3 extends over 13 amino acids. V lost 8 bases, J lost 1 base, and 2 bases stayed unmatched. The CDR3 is CASATGSNQPQHF. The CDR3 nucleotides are TGTGCCAGCGCGACAGGGAGCAATCAGCCCCAGCATTTT.

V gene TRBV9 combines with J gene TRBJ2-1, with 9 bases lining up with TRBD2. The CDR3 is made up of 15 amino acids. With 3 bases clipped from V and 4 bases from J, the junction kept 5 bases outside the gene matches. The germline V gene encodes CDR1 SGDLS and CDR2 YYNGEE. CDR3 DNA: TGTGCCAGCAGCGATAGCGGGAGCCCTTACAATGAGCAGTTCTTC. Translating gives CASSDSGSPYNEQFF.

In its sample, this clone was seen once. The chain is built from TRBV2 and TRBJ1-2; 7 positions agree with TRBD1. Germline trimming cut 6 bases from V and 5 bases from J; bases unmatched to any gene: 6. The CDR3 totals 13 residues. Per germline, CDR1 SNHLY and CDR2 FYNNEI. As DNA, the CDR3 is TGTGCCAGCAGGGACAGGAGTGCATATGGCTACACCTTC. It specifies CASRDRSAYGYTF.

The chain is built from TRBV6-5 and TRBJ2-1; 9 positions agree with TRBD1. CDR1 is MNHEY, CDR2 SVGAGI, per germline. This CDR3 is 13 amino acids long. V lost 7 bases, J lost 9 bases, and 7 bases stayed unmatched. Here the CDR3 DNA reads TGTGCCAGCACTACGGACAGGGGAGGTGAGCAGTTCTTC. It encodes CASTTDRGGEQFF.

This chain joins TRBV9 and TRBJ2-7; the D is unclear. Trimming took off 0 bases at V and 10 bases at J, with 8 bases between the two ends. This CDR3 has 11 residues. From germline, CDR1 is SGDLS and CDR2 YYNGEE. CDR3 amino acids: CASSVGSEQYF. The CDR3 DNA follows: TGTGCCAGCAGCGTAGGGAGCGAACAGTACTTC.

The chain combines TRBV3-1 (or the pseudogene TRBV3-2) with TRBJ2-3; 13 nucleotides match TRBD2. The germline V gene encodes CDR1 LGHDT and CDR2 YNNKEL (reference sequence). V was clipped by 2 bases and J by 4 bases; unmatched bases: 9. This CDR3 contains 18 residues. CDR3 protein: CASSQPRLAGGRADTQYF. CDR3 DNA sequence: TGTGCCAGCAGCCAACCTCGACTAGCGGGAGGTCGGGCAGATACGCAGTATTTT.

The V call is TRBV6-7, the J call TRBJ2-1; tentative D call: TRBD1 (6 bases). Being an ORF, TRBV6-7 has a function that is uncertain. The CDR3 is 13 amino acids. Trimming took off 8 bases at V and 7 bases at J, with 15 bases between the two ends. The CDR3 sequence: CASGHRARNEQFF. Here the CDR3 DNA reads TGTGCCAGCGGTCACAGGGCGAGGAATGAGCAGTTCTTC.

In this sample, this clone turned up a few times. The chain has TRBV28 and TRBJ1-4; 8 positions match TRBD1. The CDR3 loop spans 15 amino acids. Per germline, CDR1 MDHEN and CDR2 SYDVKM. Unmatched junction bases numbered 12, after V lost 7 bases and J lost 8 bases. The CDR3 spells CASTYPGGAGEKLFF. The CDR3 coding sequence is TGTGCCAGCACTTACCCAGGGGGCGCGGGAGAAAAACTGTTTTTT.

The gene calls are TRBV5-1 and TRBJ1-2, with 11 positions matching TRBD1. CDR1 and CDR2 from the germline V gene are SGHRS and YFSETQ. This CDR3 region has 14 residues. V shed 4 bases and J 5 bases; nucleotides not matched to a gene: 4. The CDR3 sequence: CASSPGQGGYGYTF. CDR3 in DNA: TGCGCCAGCAGCCCGGGACAGGGGGGTTATGGCTACACCTTC.

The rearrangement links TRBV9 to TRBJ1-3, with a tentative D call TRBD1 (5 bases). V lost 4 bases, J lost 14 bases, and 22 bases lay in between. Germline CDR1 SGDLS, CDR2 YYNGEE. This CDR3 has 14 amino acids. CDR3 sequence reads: CASSLLGGEGTLYF. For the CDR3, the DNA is TGTGCCAGCAGCCTCCTTGGAGGGGAGGGAACCCTATATTTT. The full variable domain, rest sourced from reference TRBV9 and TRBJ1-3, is DSGVTQTPKHLITATGQRVTLRCSPRSGDLSVYWYQQSLDQGLQFLIQYYNGEERAKGNILERFSAQQFPDLHSELNLSSLELGDSALYFCASSLLGGEGTLYFGEGSWLTVV.

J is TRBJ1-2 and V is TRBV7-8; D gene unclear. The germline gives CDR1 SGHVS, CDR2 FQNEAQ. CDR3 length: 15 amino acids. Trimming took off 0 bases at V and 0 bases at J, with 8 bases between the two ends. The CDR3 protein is CASSLAAGANYGYTF. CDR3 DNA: TGTGCCAGCAGCTTAGCGGCCGGAGCTAACTATGGCTACACCTTC.

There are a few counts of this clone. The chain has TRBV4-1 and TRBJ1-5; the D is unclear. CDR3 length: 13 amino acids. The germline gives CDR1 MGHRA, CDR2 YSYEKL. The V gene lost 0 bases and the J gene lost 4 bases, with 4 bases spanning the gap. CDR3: CASSQDQNQPQHF. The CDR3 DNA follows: TGCGCCAGCAGCCAAGACCAGAATCAGCCCCAGCATTTT.

This CDR3 is CASSQDKGTGEIERPLHF. The CDR3 DNA reads TGCGCCAGCAGCCAAGATAAAGGGACAGGGGAAATAGAACGGCCCCTCCACTTT. J is TRBJ1-6 and V is TRBV4-1, with 10 bases lining up with TRBD1. CDR3 length: 18 amino acids. The germline V gene has CDR1 MGHRA and CDR2 YSYEKL. The junction had 15 bases not matched to a gene; V was cut back by 0 bases and J by 13 bases.

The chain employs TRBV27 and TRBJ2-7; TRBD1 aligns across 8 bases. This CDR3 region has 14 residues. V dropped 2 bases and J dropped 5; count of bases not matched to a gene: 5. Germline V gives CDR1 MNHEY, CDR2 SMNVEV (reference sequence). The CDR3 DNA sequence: TGTGCCAGCAGTTTAGGACAGGGCGGCCACGAGCAGTACTTC. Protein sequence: CASSLGQGGHEQYF.

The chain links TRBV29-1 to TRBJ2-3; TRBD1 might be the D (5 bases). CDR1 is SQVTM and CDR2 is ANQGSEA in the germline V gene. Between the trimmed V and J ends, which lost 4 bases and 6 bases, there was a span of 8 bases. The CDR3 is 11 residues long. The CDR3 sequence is CSVAPGDTQYF. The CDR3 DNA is TGCAGCGTTGCCCCAGGGGATACGCAGTATTTT.

The CDR3 DNA sequence: TGTGCCAGCAGTGCCCAGGGGGCGGACACTGAAGCTTTCTTT. It codes for CASSAQGADTEAFF. This sequence joins TRBV2 and TRBJ1-1, with TRBD1 matching over 8 bases. Germline CDR1 SNHLY, CDR2 FYNNEI. Germline trimming cut 4 bases from V and 3 bases from J; bases unmatched to any gene: 4. The CDR3 length is 14 residues.

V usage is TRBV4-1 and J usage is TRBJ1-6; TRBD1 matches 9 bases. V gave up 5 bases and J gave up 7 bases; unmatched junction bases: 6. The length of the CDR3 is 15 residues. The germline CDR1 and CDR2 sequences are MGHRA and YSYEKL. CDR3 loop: CASSIWDRENSPLHF. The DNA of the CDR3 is TGCGCCAGCAGCATCTGGGACAGGGAAAATTCACCCCTCCACTTT.

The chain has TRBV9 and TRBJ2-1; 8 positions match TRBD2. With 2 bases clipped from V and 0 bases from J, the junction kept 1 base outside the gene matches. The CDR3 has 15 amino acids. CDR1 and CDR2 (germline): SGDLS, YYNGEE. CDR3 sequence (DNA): TGTGCCAGCAGCGTTACTAGCGGCTCCTACAATGAGCAGTTCTTC. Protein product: CASSVTSGSYNEQFF.

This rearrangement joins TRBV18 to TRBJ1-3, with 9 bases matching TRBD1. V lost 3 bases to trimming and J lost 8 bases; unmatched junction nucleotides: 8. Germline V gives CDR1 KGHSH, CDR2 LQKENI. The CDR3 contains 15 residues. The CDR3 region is CASSPRTGASDTIYF. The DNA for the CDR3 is TGTGCCAGCTCACCCCGGACAGGGGCGTCGGACACCATATATTTT.

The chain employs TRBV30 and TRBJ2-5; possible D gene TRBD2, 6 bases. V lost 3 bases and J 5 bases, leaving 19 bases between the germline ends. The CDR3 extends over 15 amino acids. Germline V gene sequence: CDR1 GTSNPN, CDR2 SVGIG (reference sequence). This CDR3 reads CAWREGQAAMETQYF. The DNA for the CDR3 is TGTGCCTGGAGGGAGGGGCAGGCGGCCATGGAGACCCAGTACTTC.

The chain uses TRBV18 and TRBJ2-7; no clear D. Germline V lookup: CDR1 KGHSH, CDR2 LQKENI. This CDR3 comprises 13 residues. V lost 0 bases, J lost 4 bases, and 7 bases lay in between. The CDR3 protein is CASSPPSQYEQYF. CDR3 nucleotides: TGTGCCAGCTCACCACCTTCCCAGTACGAGCAGTACTTC.